These 21 T cell receptor beta chains share one sample of origin, sequenced in a study of somatic mutations in cytotoxic T cells in rheumatoid arthritis. Here immunoSEQ multiplex PCR was the method, and the copy in TCRdb shows in-frame clones only, minus some. The sample holds 25,000 to 35,000 clones, around 87% seen once. The specimen was CD8+ T cells sorted from blood. These receptors all stem from an adult with rheumatoid arthritis.

The J gene is TRBJ2-3, the V gene TRBV6-1; 7 nucleotides agree with TRBD1. The ends lost 0 bases at V and 2 bases at J; junction bases unmatched: 8. The CDR3 has 17 residues. CDR1 MNHNS and CDR2 SASEGT come from the germline V gene. The CDR3, as DNA: TGTGCCAGCAGTGAAGCCGGACAGGTTTGGGTCACAGATACGCAGTATTTT. It translates to CASSEAGQVWVTDTQYF.

The chain is built from TRBV5-8 and TRBJ1-3, with TRBD1 matching 10 bases. V was clipped by 6 bases and J by 6 bases; unmatched bases: 12. The CDR3 sequence is 16 residues long. Per germline, CDR1 SGHTS and CDR2 YDEGEE. CDR3 sequence: CASNLDGTGVENTIYF. The CDR3 bases are TGTGCCAGCAACCTCGACGGGACAGGGGTTGAAAACACCATATATTTT.

This clone was found once. The chain carries TRBV7-9 and TRBJ2-1, with D perhaps TRBD2 (5 bases). In germline, CDR1 is SEHNR, CDR2 FQNEAQ (reference sequence). This CDR3 contains 14 residues. V shed 6 bases and J shed 6 bases, with 15 bases lying between them. The CDR3: CASSSRTGSNEQFF. The CDR3 DNA sequence: TGTGCCAGCAGTTCCAGGACTGGAAGCAATGAGCAGTTCTTC.

The CDR3 region has the DNA TGTGCCAGCAGTTCGAGGGTATGGGGGGGCGATGAGCAGTTCTTC. This sequence encodes CASSSRVWGGDEQFF. V gene TRBV28 combines with J gene TRBJ2-1; D may be TRBD2 (7 bases). V was cut by 4 bases and J by 8 bases, with 18 bases left in between. Looked up from germline, CDR1 is MDHEN and CDR2 is SYDVKM. The CDR3 consists of 15 residues.

The chain combines TRBV14 with TRBJ2-7, with no clear D. Germline assignment: CDR1 SGHDN and CDR2 FVKESK. V dropped 4 bases and J dropped 0 bases, with 10 bases sitting between them. CDR3 length equals 14 residues. CDR3 sequence: CASSPTVGSYEQYF. CDR3 nucleotide sequence: TGTGCCAGCAGCCCGACGGTGGGCTCCTACGAGCAGTACTTC.

The chain recombines TRBV10-2 with TRBJ2-1; D possibly uses TRBD1 or TRBD2 (5 bases each). Germline-derived CDR1 and CDR2 are WSHSY and SAAADI. The CDR3 totals 15 residues. The V and J ends lost 2 bases and 7 bases respectively, with 15 bases between them. CDR3 coding DNA: TGCGCCAGCAGTGAGAGTGGGGACCGCCGGAATGAGCAGTTCTTC. It translates to CASSESGDRRNEQFF.

V and J are TRBV4-1 and TRBJ2-7; D is perhaps TRBD1 or TRBD2 (6 bases each). Trimming pared 0 bases from V and 0 bases from J, leaving 9 bases between. The length of the CDR3 is 15 residues. Germline CDR1 and CDR2: MGHRA and YSYEKL. CDR3 DNA sequence: TGCGCCAGCAGCCAAGATAGGGGGGTCTCCTACGAGCAGTACTTC. Protein product: CASSQDRGVSYEQYF.

The J gene is TRBJ1-5, the V gene TRBV4-1, with TRBD1 as a possible D gene (6 bases). This CDR3 spans 14 amino acids. The germline V gene encodes CDR1 MGHRA and CDR2 YSYEKL. V lost 4 bases to trimming and J lost 5 bases, with 12 bases between them. The CDR3 loop is CASSLGRGDQPQHF. CDR3 coding DNA: TGCGCCAGCAGCCTAGGGAGGGGGGATCAGCCCCAGCATTTT.

V usage is TRBV18 and J usage is TRBJ2-7, with D possibly TRBD1 on 6 matching bases. Germline lookup yields CDR1 KGHSH and CDR2 LQKENI. This CDR3 contains 14 residues. Trimming cost V 4 bases and J 5 bases, with 15 bases left between them. CDR3 nucleotides: TGTGCCAGCTCACGGGACACCCCCGGGGACGAGCAGTACTTC. Its translation is CASSRDTPGDEQYF.

The chain joins TRBV27 to TRBJ1-4; no clear D gene. Germline V gene data show CDR1 as MNHEY and CDR2 as SMNVEV (reference sequence). V lost 6 bases, J lost 2 bases, and 10 bases lay in between. The CDR3 covers 14 residues. The CDR3 DNA sequence: TGTGCCAGCAGAAGAGGGCTCACTAATGAAAAACTGTTTTTT. Its protein product is CASRRGLTNEKLFF.

The J gene is TRBJ2-2, the V gene TRBV27; no reliable D call. Germline-derived CDR1 and CDR2 are MNHEY and SMNVEV (reference sequence). Trimming took off 4 bases at V and 4 bases at J, with 10 bases between the two ends. The CDR3 covers 14 residues. The CDR3 protein is CASSSLLGTGELFF. Here the CDR3 DNA reads TGTGCCAGCAGTTCCCTGCTAGGCACCGGGGAGCTGTTTTTT.

The chain employs TRBV6-4 and TRBJ2-3, with a weak D call TRBD1 (6 bases). The germline gives CDR1 MRHNA, CDR2 SNTAGT. There are 13 residues in the CDR3. With 4 bases removed from V and 5 bases from J, the gap between germline ends came to 10 bases. The chain's CDR3 is CASSVGAKDTQYF. Written as DNA, the CDR3 is TGTGCCAGCAGTGTGGGGGCGAAAGATACGCAGTATTTT.

This clone was detected only a few times. This chain joins TRBV5-4 and TRBJ1-2; 9 nucleotides agree with TRBD1. This CDR3 region has 14 residues. V was clipped by 4 bases and J by 6 bases; unmatched bases: 7. Germline loops: CDR1 SGHNT, CDR2 YYREEE (reference sequence). CDR3 protein: CASSETGGLDGYTF. The CDR3 DNA reads TGTGCCAGCAGCGAGACAGGGGGACTTGATGGCTACACCTTC. Full variable domain (missing parts from reference TRBV5-4 and TRBJ1-2): ETGVTQSPTHLIKTRGQQVTLRCSSQSGHNTVSWYQQALGQGPQFIFQYYREEENGRGNFPPRFSGLQFPNYSSELNVNALELDDSALYLCASSETGGLDGYTFGSGTRLTVV.

The rearrangement links TRBV9 to TRBJ2-2; TRBD2 might be the D (6 bases). This CDR3 has 14 residues. V gave up 3 bases and J gave up 6 bases, with 12 bases separating them. Germline CDR1 reads SGDLS; CDR2 reads YYNGEE. Here the CDR3 DNA reads TGTGCCAGCAGCGCGCCTTGGGGGGCCGGGGAGCTGTTTTTT. This sequence encodes CASSAPWGAGELFF. Full variable domain (remainder filled in from reference TRBV9 and TRBJ2-2): DSGVTQTPKHLITATGQRVTLRCSPRSGDLSVYWYQQSLDQGLQFLIQYYNGEERAKGNILERFSAQQFPDLHSELNLSSLELGDSALYFCASSAPWGAGELFFGEGSRLTVL.

The rearrangement joins TRBV6-1 to TRBJ2-1; D unclear. The CDR3 runs 13 residues. The V gene's germline CDR1 is MNHNS and CDR2 SASEGT. The V and J ends lost 3 bases and 5 bases respectively, with 8 bases between them. CDR3 sequence: CASSDAEHNEQFF. The CDR3 DNA sequence: TGTGCCAGCAGTGATGCGGAGCACAATGAGCAGTTCTTC.

The chain employs TRBV9 and TRBJ1-5; 7 nucleotides align to TRBD1. V shed 5 bases, J shed 4 bases, and the junction held 6 bases outside the gene matches. Per the germline V gene, CDR1 is SGDLS and CDR2 is YYNGEE. The CDR3 covers 14 residues. The CDR3 DNA sequence: TGTGCCAGCAGTTCCGAGGGACAGAATCAGCCCCAGCATTTT. Protein sequence: CASSSEGQNQPQHF.

The CDR3 loop is CASSSALQGSGNTIYF. The CDR3 coding sequence is TGTGCCAGCAGCTCTGCCCTGCAGGGGTCCGGAAACACCATATATTTT. The gene calls are TRBV7-9 and TRBJ1-3, with TRBD1 as a possible D gene (6 bases). Trimming shortened V by 4 bases and J by 4 bases, and 17 bases separated the two germline ends. The V gene's germline CDR1 is SEHNR and CDR2 FQNEAQ (reference sequence). The CDR3 covers 16 residues.

The rearrangement joins TRBV5-6 to TRBJ1-2; maybe TRBD1 (6 bases). V lost 4 bases to trimming and J lost 5 bases, with 27 bases between them. Germline-derived CDR1 and CDR2 are SGHDT and YYEEEE. There are 18 residues in the CDR3. CDR3 loop: CASSLDSGDEEGGYGYTF. In nucleotides, the CDR3 is TGTGCCAGCAGCCTCGATTCTGGGGATGAGGAGGGGGGTTATGGCTACACCTTC. The entire variable domain, with the rest obtained from reference TRBV5-6 and TRBJ1-2, is as follows: DAGVTQSPTHLIKTRGQQVTLRCSPKSGHDTVSWYQQALGQGPQFIFQYYEEEERQRGNFPDRFSGHQFPNYSSELNVNALLLGDSALYLCASSLDSGDEEGGYGYTFGSGTRLTVV.

This chain uses TRBV4-3 with TRBJ2-7; D remains ambiguous. The germline CDR1 and CDR2 sequences are LGHNA and YSLEER. The CDR3 is 13 amino acids. V lost 0 bases to trimming and J lost 4 bases, with 7 bases between them. The CDR3 region is CASSQDLGYEQYF. The CDR3, as DNA: TGCGCCAGCAGCCAAGATCTAGGGTACGAGCAGTACTTC.

CDR3 residues: CASSSLAGVRGESTDTQYF. CDR3 DNA sequence: TGTGCCAGCAGCTCCCTAGCGGGAGTGAGAGGCGAGAGCACAGATACGCAGTATTTT. V usage is TRBV7-3 and J usage is TRBJ2-3; 10 positions agree with TRBD2. Looked up from germline, CDR1 is SGHTA and CDR2 is FQGTGA. CDR3 length: 19 amino acids. After removal of 4 bases from V and 0 bases from J, the junction contained 13 bases not matched to a gene. The variable domain in full, with the rest retrieved from reference TRBV7-3 and TRBJ2-3, is GAGVSQTPSNKVTEKGKYVELRCDPISGHTALYWYRQSLGQGPEFLIYFQGTGAADDSGLPNDRFFAVRPEGSVSTLKIQRTERGDSAVYLCASSSLAGVRGESTDTQYFGPGTRLTVL.

The J gene is TRBJ1-2, the V gene TRBV2, with 9 nucleotides matching TRBD1. The V gene's germline CDR1 is SNHLY and CDR2 FYNNEI. V trimming: 6 bases; J trimming: 8 bases; junction bases outside the gene matches: 10. The CDR3 has 14 residues. In DNA form, the CDR3 reads TGTGCCAGCAGGACGGGACAGGGTTTCGTCGGCTACACCTTC. It codes for CASRTGQGFVGYTF.